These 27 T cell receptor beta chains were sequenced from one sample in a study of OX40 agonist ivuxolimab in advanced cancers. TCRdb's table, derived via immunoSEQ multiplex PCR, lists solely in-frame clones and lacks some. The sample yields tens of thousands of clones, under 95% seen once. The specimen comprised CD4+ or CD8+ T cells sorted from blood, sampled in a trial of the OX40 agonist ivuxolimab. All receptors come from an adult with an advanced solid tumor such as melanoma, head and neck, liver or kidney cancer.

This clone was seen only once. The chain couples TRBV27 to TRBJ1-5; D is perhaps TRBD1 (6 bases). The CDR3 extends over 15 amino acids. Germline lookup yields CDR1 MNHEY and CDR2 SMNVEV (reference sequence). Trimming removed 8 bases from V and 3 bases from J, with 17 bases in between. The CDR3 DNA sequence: TGTGCCAGCTCTCCAGGGGCGACTAACAATCAGCCCCAGCATTTT. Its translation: CASSPGATNNQPQHF.

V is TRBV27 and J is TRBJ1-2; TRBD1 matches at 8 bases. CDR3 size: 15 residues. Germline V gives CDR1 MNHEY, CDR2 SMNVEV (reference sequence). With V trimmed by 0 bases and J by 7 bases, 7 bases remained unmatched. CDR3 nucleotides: TGTGCCAGCAGTTTATCCGTCCAGGGGGCGCTTGGCTACACCTTC. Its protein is CASSLSVQGALGYTF.

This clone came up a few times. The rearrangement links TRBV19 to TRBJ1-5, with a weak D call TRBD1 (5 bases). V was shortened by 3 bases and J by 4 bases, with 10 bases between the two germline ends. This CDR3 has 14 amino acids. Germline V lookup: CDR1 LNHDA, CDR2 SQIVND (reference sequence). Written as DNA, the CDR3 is TGTGCCAGTAGTATCGTGGGGGGGAATCAGCCCCAGCATTTT. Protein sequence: CASSIVGGNQPQHF.

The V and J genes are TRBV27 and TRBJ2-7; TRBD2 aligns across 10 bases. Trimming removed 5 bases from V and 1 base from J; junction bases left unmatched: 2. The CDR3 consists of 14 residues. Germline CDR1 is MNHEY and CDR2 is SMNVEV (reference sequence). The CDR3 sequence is CASSLAGESYEQYF. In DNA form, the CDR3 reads TGTGCCAGCAGTCTAGCGGGAGAGTCCTACGAGCAGTACTTC.

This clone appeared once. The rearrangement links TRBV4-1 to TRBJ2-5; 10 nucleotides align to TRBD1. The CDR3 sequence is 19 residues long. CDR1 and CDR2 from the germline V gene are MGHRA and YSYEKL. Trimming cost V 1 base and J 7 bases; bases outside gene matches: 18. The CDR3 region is CASSQGRTLTGGLAGTQYF. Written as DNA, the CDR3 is TGCGCCAGCAGCCAAGGCCGAACCCTGACAGGGGGCCTCGCTGGGACCCAGTACTTC.

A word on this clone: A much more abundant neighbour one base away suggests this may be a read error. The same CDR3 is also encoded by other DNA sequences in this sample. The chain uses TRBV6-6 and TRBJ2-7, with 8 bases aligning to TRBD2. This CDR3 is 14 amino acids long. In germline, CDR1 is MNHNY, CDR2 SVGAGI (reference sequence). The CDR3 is CASSSREGPYEQYF. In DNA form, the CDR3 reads TGCGCCAGCAGTAGTCGGGAGGGCCCATACGAGCAGTACTTC.

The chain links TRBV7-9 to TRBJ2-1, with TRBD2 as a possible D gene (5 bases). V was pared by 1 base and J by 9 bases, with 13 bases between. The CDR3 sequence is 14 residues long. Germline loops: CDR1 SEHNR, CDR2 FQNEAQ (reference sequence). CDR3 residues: CASSLVAGIGEQFF. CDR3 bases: TGTGCCAGCAGCTTAGTAGCCGGGATCGGTGAGCAGTTCTTC.

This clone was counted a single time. CDR3 protein: CATSRWTASGNTIYF. In DNA, the CDR3 is TGTGCCACCAGCAGATGGACAGCCTCTGGAAACACCATATATTTT. The chain employs TRBV15 and TRBJ1-3, with TRBD1 as a possible D gene (6 bases). Per germline, CDR1 LNHNV and CDR2 YYDKDF (reference sequence). This CDR3 contains 15 residues. Between the trimmed V and J ends, which lost 2 bases and 0 bases, there was a span of 8 bases.

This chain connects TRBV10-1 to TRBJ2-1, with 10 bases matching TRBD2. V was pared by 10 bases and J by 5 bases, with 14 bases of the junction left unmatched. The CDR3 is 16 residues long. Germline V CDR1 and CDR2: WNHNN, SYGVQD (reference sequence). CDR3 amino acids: CATTGPSGSMHNEQFF. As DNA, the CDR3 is TGCGCCACCACAGGGCCTAGCGGGAGTATGCACAATGAGCAGTTCTTC.

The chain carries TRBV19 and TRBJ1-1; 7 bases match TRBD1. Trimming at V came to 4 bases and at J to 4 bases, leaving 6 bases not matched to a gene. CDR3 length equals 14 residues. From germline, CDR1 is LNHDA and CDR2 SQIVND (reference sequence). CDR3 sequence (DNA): TGTGCCAGTAGTAGACAGGGTGGGGGCACTGAAGCTTTCTTT. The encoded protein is CASSRQGGGTEAFF.

The DNA of the CDR3 is TGCGCCAGCAGGCTAGGGGTGAACACTGAAGCTTTCTTT. Encoded protein: CASRLGVNTEAFF. The chain carries TRBV4-3 and TRBJ1-1, with D maybe TRBD1 (5 bases). CDR1 and CDR2 (germline): LGHNA, YSLEER. CDR3 length equals 13 residues. V gave up 6 bases and J gave up 0 bases, with 8 bases separating them.

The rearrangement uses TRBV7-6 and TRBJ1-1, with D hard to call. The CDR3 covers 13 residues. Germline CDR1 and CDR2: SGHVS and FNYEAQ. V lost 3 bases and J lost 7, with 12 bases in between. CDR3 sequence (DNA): TGTGCCAGCAGCTTCCTGGACCCAGATGAAGCTTTCTTT. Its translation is CASSFLDPDEAFF. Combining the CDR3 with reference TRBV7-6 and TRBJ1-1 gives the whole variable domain GAGVSQSPRYKVTKRGQDVALRCDPISGHVSLYWYRQALGQGPEFLTYFNYEAQQDKSGLPNDRFSAERPEGSISTLTIQRTEQRDSAMYRCASSFLDPDEAFFGQGTRLTVV.

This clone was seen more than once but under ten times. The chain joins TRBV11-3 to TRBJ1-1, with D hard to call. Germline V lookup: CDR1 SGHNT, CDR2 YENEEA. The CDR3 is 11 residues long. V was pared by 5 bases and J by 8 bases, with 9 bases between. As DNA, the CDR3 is TGTGCCAGCAGCAGCGGAGACGAAGCTTTCTTT. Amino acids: CASSSGDEAFF. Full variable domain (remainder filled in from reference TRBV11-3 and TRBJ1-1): EAGVVQSPRYKIIEKKQPVAFWCNPISGHNTLYWYLQNLGQGPELLIRYENEEAVDDSQLPKDRFSAERLKGVDSTLKIQPAELGDSAVYLCASSSGDEAFFGQGTRLTVV.

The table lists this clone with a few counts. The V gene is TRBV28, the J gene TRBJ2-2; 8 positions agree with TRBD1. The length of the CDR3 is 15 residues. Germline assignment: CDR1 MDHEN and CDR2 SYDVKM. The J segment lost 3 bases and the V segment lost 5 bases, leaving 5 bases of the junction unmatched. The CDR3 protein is CASSPRGQDTGELFF. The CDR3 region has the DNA TGTGCCAGCAGTCCACGGGGACAGGACACCGGGGAGCTGTTTTTT.

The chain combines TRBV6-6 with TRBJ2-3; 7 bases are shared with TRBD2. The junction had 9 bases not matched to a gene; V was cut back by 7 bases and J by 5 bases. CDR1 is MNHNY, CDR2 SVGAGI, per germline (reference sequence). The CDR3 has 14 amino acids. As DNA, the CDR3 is TGTGCCAGCACCGACGGGGGGTATGAAGATACGCAGTATTTT. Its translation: CASTDGGYEDTQYF.

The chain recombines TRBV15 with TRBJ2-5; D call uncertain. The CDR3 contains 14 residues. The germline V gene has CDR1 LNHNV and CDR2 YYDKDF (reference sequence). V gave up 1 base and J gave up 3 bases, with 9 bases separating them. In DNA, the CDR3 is TGTGCCACCAGCAGAGGTTTTGGGGAAGAGACCCAGTACTTC. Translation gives CATSRGFGEETQYF.

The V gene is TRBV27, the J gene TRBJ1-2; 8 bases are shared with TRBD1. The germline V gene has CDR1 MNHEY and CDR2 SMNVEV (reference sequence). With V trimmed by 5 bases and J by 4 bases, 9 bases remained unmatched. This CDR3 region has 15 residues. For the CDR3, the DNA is TGTGCCAGCAGTCCCCGGACAGGGCGAAGCTATGGCTACACCTTC. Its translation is CASSPRTGRSYGYTF.

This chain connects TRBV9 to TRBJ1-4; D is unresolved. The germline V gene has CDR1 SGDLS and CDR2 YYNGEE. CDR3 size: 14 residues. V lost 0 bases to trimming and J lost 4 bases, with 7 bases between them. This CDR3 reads CASSVAEGNEKLFF. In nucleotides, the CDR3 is TGTGCCAGCAGCGTAGCGGAAGGTAATGAAAAACTGTTTTTT.

The CDR3 loop is CASSLGQGQNIQYF. In nucleotides, the CDR3 is TGTGCCAGCAGCCTCGGACAGGGACAAAACATTCAGTACTTC. The chain couples TRBV13 to TRBJ2-4, with TRBD1 matching 8 bases. Germline-derived CDR1 and CDR2 are PRHDT and FYEKMQ (reference sequence). The CDR3 is 14 amino acids. The trim removed 5 bases at V and 5 bases at J, leaving 5 bases unmatched.

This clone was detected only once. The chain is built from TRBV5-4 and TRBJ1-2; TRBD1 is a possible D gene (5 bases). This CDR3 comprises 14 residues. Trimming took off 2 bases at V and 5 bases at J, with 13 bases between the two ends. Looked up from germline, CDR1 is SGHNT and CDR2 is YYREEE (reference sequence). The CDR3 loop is CASSFRWGPYGYTF. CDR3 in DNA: TGTGCCAGCAGCTTCAGGTGGGGACCTTATGGCTACACCTTC.

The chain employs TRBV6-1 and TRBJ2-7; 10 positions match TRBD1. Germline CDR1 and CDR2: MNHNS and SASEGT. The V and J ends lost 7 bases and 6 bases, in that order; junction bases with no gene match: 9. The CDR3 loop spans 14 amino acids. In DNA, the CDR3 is TGTGCCAGCACCTTTCACCGGGACAGGGGCGAGCAGTACTTC. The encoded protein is CASTFHRDRGEQYF.

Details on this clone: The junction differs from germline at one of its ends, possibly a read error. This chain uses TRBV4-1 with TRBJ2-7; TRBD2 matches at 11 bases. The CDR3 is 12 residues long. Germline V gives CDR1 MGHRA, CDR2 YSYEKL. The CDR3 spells CASSLGTSGLHF. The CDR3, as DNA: TGCGCCAGCAGCCTCGGGACTAGCGGTCTACACTTC.

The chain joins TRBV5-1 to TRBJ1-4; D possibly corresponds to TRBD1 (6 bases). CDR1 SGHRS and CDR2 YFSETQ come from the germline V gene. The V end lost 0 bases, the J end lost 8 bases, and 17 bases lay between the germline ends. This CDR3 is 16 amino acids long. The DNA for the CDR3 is TGCGCCAGCAGCTTGGTACAGGGCGCCAGTGGAGAAAAACTGTTTTTT. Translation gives CASSLVQGASGEKLFF.

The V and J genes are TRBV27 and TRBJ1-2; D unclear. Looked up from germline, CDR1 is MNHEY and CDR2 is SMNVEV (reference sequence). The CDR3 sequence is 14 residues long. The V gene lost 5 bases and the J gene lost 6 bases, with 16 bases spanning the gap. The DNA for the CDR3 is TGTGCCAGCAGTCCGTATGCGGGGATGGATGGCTACACCTTC. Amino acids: CASSPYAGMDGYTF.

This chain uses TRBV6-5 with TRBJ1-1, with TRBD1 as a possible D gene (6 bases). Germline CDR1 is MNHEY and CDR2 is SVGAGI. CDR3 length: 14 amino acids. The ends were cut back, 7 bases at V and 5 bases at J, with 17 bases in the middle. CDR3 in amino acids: CASTIPGEETEAFF. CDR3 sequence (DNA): TGTGCCAGCACCATTCCAGGGGAGGAAACTGAAGCTTTCTTT.

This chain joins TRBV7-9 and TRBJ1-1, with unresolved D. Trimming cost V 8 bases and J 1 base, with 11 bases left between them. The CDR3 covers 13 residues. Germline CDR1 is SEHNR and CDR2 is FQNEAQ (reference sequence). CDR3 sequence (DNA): TGTGCCAGCTCTGGGGAGGGGAACACTGAAGCTTTCTTT. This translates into CASSGEGNTEAFF.

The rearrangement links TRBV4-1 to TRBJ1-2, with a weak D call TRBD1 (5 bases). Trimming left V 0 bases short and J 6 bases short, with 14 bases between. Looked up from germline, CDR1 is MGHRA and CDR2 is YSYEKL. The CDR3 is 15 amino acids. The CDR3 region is CASSQDPRREDGYTF. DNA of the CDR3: TGCGCCAGCAGCCAAGACCCGCGCAGGGAAGATGGCTACACCTTC.